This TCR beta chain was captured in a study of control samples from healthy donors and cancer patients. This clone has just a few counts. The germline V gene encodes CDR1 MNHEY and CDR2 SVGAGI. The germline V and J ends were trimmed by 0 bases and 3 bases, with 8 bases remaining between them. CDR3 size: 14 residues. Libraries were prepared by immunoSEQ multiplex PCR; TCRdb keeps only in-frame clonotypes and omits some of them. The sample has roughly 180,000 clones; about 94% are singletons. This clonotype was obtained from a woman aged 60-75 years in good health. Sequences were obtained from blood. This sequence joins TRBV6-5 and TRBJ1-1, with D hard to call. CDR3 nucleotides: TGTGCCAGCAGTTACTCCCAGGTATACACTGAAGCTTTCTTT. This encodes CASSYSQVYTEAFF.